This T cell receptor (beta chain) was captured in a study of early T cells in non-severe SARS-CoV-2 infection. In TCRdb, the 5' RACE reads were re-called with MiXCR into one record per CDR3 protein. The sample lists roughly 34,000 distinct CDR3 sequences; 4% to 5% were seen once. The sample holds a few counts of this clonotype. CDR1 is SGHDN and CDR2 is FVKESK in the germline V gene. The J segment lost 1 base and the V segment lost 4 bases, leaving 3 bases of the junction unmatched. CDR3 length: 14 residues. This TCR was sampled from an adult who was a healthcare worker with PCR-confirmed SARS-CoV-2 infection or an uninfected control (not recorded which). The chain couples TRBV14 to TRBJ2-5; 7 positions agree with TRBD2. Source material: whole blood. This CDR3 is CASSPRTSQETQYF. The DNA of the CDR3 is TGTGCCAGCAGCCCGAGGACTAGCCAAGAGACCCAGTACTTC.